The 24 T cell receptor beta chains listed next were all sequenced from one sample in a study of blood T cell repertoires in COVID-19. Here immunoSEQ multiplex PCR was the method, and the copy in TCRdb shows in-frame clones only, minus some. The repertoire holds some 220,000 clones, 75% to 90% seen once, with 3% to 3.5% in the top ten. The sample taken for sequencing was PBMCs or T cells enriched from blood (not recorded which). These TCRs come from a woman between 18 and 29 years old in a cohort exposed to, infected with or recovered from COVID-19 (not recorded which).

The gene calls are TRBV10-3 and TRBJ2-1; unclear D gene. Germline loops: CDR1 ENHRY, CDR2 SYGVKD. The ends were cut back, 4 bases at V and 2 bases at J, with 9 bases in the middle. This CDR3 contains 14 residues. The CDR3 here is CAISVGSAYNEQFF. For the CDR3, the DNA is TGTGCCATCAGTGTTGGCAGCGCCTACAATGAGCAGTTCTTC.

CDR3 sequence (DNA): TGTGCCAGCAGTGAGGACAGGATTAATGAAAAACTGTTTTTT. Translating it yields CASSEDRINEKLFF. The chain recombines TRBV6-1 with TRBJ1-4; TRBD1 agrees at 7 bases. CDR3 length: 14 amino acids. The V gene's germline CDR1 is MNHNS and CDR2 SASEGT. V lost 3 bases and J lost 4; bases outside the gene matches: 2.

CDR3 amino acids: CASSPPPSSGANVLTF. The CDR3 coding sequence is TGTGCCAGCAGTCCCCCCCCGAGTTCTGGGGCCAACGTCCTGACTTTC. The chain has TRBV28 and TRBJ2-6; D unclear. Between the trimmed V and J ends, which lost 5 bases and 1 base, there was a span of 12 bases. In germline, CDR1 is MDHEN, CDR2 SYDVKM. The CDR3 contains 16 residues.

The chain recombines TRBV28 with TRBJ1-2; TRBD1 might be the D (6 bases). The CDR3 length is 14 residues. Germline-derived CDR1 and CDR2 are MDHEN and SYDVKM. Trimming pared 2 bases from V and 8 bases from J, leaving 15 bases between. The DNA of the CDR3 is TGTGCCAGCAGTTTAGGGGGCGCCGGGCGAGGCTACACCTTC. It specifies CASSLGGAGRGYTF.

The chain uses TRBV27 and TRBJ1-2; D is perhaps TRBD1 (5 bases). This CDR3 has 15 residues. The germline V gene has CDR1 MNHEY and CDR2 SMNVEV (reference sequence). V lost 6 bases, J lost 1 base, and 15 bases lay in between. Here the CDR3 reads CASSALAGLNYGYTF. The CDR3 bases are TGTGCCAGCAGCGCCCTGGCGGGGCTTAACTATGGCTACACCTTC.

The chain has TRBV14 and TRBJ1-4, with 11 bases that match TRBD1. This CDR3 spans 16 amino acids. Trimming removed 4 bases from V and 7 bases from J; junction bases left unmatched: 8. CDR1 and CDR2 (germline): SGHDN, FVKESK. The CDR3 region is CASSRNSGQGVEKLFF. The DNA of the CDR3 is TGTGCCAGCAGCCGAAACTCGGGACAGGGGGTTGAAAAACTGTTTTTT.

V is TRBV9 and J is TRBJ2-3; 7 nucleotides match TRBD2. From germline, CDR1 is SGDLS and CDR2 YYNGEE. V lost 0 bases to trimming and J lost 3 bases; unmatched junction nucleotides: 13. The CDR3 contains 18 residues. In DNA, the CDR3 is TGTGCCAGCAGCGTAGCTACGAGGGCGGGAGAGGTGACAGATACGCAGTATTTT. Translation: CASSVATRAGEVTDTQYF.

This chain joins TRBV11-3 and TRBJ2-1; 7 bases line up with TRBD2. The germline gives CDR1 SGHNT, CDR2 YENEEA. The CDR3 is 16 amino acids. V lost 5 bases to trimming and J lost 7 bases; unmatched junction nucleotides: 14. This chain's CDR3 is CASSPSRTSAMNEQFF. The DNA for the CDR3 is TGTGCCAGCAGCCCATCCCGGACTAGTGCAATGAATGAGCAGTTCTTC. Combining the CDR3 with reference TRBV11-3 and TRBJ2-1 gives the whole variable domain EAGVVQSPRYKIIEKKQPVAFWCNPISGHNTLYWYLQNLGQGPELLIRYENEEAVDDSQLPKDRFSAERLKGVDSTLKIQPAELGDSAVYLCASSPSRTSAMNEQFFGPGTRLTVL.

The rearrangement joins TRBV6-5 to TRBJ1-1; possible D gene TRBD1, 5 bases. This CDR3 comprises 14 residues. Germline CDR1 is MNHEY and CDR2 is SVGAGI. Trimming removed 7 bases from V and 3 bases from J, with 15 bases in between. CDR3 residues: CASKVWGLDTEAFF. The DNA of the CDR3 is TGTGCCAGCAAAGTTTGGGGCCTGGACACTGAAGCTTTCTTT.

The table lists this clone with a count of one. This rearrangement joins TRBV5-5 to TRBJ1-4; D ambiguous. Trimming cost V 4 bases and J 8 bases, with 15 bases left between them. From germline, CDR1 is SGHKS and CDR2 YYEKEE (reference sequence). CDR3 length: 14 amino acids. In DNA, the CDR3 is TGTGCCAGCAGCCCTGAGAGCTATCGGGAAAAACTGTTTTTT. Encoded protein: CASSPESYREKLFF.

The chain has TRBV7-9 and TRBJ1-1; D remains unclear. Germline values: CDR1 SEHNR, CDR2 FQNEAQ (reference sequence). Trimming shortened V by 1 base and J by 0 bases, and 6 bases separated the two germline ends. The CDR3 length is 14 residues. CDR3 bases: TGTGCCAGCAGCTTAGTATCCCTGAACACTGAAGCTTTCTTT. Its protein is CASSLVSLNTEAFF.

The rearrangement links TRBV24-1 to TRBJ2-3; TRBD2 matches 8 bases. This CDR3 comprises 13 residues. With 9 bases clipped from V and 4 bases from J, the junction kept 5 bases outside the gene matches. CDR1 and CDR2 from the germline V gene are KGHDR and SFDVKD. The CDR3 spells CATESGSSDTQYF. The CDR3 DNA reads TGTGCCACCGAGAGCGGGAGCTCAGATACGCAGTATTTT.

The rearrangement joins TRBV3-1 (or the pseudogene TRBV3-2) to TRBJ1-5, with 8 positions matching TRBD1. The V gene end was trimmed by 5 bases and the J gene end by 0 bases; junction bases not matched to a gene: 12. The CDR3 consists of 18 residues. Germline loops: CDR1 LGHDT, CDR2 YNNKEL (reference sequence). CDR3 protein: CASSSSGQGLYSNQPQHF. The CDR3 DNA sequence: TGTGCCAGCAGCTCATCCGGACAGGGCCTTTATAGCAATCAGCCCCAGCATTTT.

The chain links TRBV15 to TRBJ2-1; 9 nucleotides align to TRBD1. With V trimmed by 4 bases and J by 4 bases, 2 bases remained unmatched. The length of the CDR3 is 14 residues. Per germline, CDR1 LNHNV and CDR2 YYDKDF (reference sequence). The CDR3 sequence is CATSKGQGYNEQFF. The CDR3 coding sequence is TGTGCCACCAGCAAGGGACAGGGATACAATGAGCAGTTCTTC.

This chain connects TRBV9 to TRBJ1-2; D gene unclear. The CDR3 loop spans 15 amino acids. Germline CDR1 SGDLS, CDR2 YYNGEE. Trimming took off 0 bases at V and 5 bases at J, with 14 bases between the two ends. The CDR3 nucleotides are TGTGCCAGCAGCGTAGGCCCAGCGGGCCCTTATGGCTACACCTTC. Its protein is CASSVGPAGPYGYTF.

This clone is a singleton in its sample. The genes are TRBV2 and TRBJ1-1; D is possibly TRBD1 (5 bases). The CDR3 is 13 residues long. CDR1 is SNHLY and CDR2 is FYNNEI in the germline V gene. V was trimmed by 4 bases and J by 8 bases, leaving 14 bases between them. This CDR3 reads CASSGGLTGEAFF. In nucleotides, the CDR3 is TGTGCCAGCAGTGGGGGACTAACCGGGGAAGCTTTCTTT.

Here the CDR3 reads CASSTSRETNEKLFF. The CDR3 DNA sequence: TGTGCCAGTAGTACCTCCAGGGAAACTAATGAAAAACTGTTTTTT. The V gene is TRBV19, the J gene TRBJ1-4, with D possibly TRBD1 on 5 matching bases. CDR3 length: 15 amino acids. Trimming cost V 4 bases and J 1 base, with 10 bases left between them. CDR1 is LNHDA, CDR2 SQIVND, per germline (reference sequence).

CDR3 coding DNA: TGTGCCACCAGTTCGTTAATAGCGGGATCCCAAGAGACCCAGTACTTC. This gives the protein CATSSLIAGSQETQYF. The chain joins TRBV24-1 to TRBJ2-5, with 8 positions matching TRBD2. The germline CDR1 and CDR2 sequences are KGHDR and SFDVKD. This CDR3 has 16 amino acids. Germline trimming cut 6 bases from V and 1 base from J; bases unmatched to any gene: 9.

This chain connects TRBV7-9 to TRBJ2-7; D is possibly TRBD2 (6 bases). V dropped 4 bases and J dropped 3 bases, with 16 bases sitting between them. Germline V gives CDR1 SEHNR, CDR2 FQNEAQ (reference sequence). The CDR3 is made up of 15 amino acids. CDR3 in amino acids: CASSSQWGVDYEQYF. The CDR3 DNA sequence: TGTGCCAGCAGCTCACAATGGGGGGTGGACTACGAGCAGTACTTC.

The chain links TRBV3-1 (or the pseudogene TRBV3-2) to TRBJ2-2, with 7 bases fitting TRBD2. In germline, CDR1 is LGHDT, CDR2 YNNKEL (reference sequence). The CDR3 covers 17 residues. V trimming: 1 base; J trimming: 2 bases; junction bases outside the gene matches: 7. CDR3 region: CASSQVSGGVNTGELFF. CDR3 nucleotides: TGTGCCAGCAGCCAAGTATCGGGGGGAGTAAACACCGGGGAGCTGTTTTTT.

The chain employs TRBV7-2 and TRBJ2-5, with D maybe TRBD2 (6 bases). Germline-derived CDR1 and CDR2 are SGHTA and FQGNSA. The CDR3 totals 13 residues. Trimming cost V 0 bases and J 5 bases, with 7 bases left between them. This chain's CDR3 is CASSLAGGETQYF. CDR3 sequence (DNA): TGTGCCAGCAGCTTAGCTGGGGGGGAGACCCAGTACTTC.

This clone was recorded only once. The V gene is TRBV6-1, the J gene TRBJ1-1; possible D gene TRBD1, 5 bases. From germline, CDR1 is MNHNS and CDR2 SASEGT. Between the trimmed V and J ends, which lost 3 bases and 8 bases, there was a span of 13 bases. This CDR3 has 13 residues. The CDR3 DNA follows: TGTGCCAGCAGTGAGACCTCAGGGATCGAAGCTTTCTTT. Amino acid sequence: CASSETSGIEAFF.

This clone was recorded a few times. This chain joins TRBV19 and TRBJ1-2; possible D gene TRBD1, 5 bases. The V and J ends lost 5 bases and 5 bases respectively, with 12 bases between them. CDR3 length equals 13 residues. Germline V CDR1 and CDR2: LNHDA, SQIVND (reference sequence). In DNA form, the CDR3 reads TGTGCCAGTAGTCTCGGCAGGGAATATGGCTACACCTTC. The encoded protein is CASSLGREYGYTF.

This clone came up once. This chain joins TRBV6-1 and TRBJ2-3, with TRBD2 matching 10 bases. This CDR3 region has 19 residues. In germline, CDR1 is MNHNS, CDR2 SASEGT. Trimming at V came to 3 bases and at J to 6 bases, leaving 18 bases not matched to a gene. CDR3 sequence: CASSDRGRASGGSPDTQYF. CDR3 in DNA: TGTGCCAGCAGTGATAGGGGGCGTGCTAGCGGGGGATCCCCCGATACGCAGTATTTT.